This TCR beta chain was captured by sequencing in a study of T cell responses to AZD1222 COVID-19 vaccine. General study findings and limits: The study sampled repertoires only after the peak T cell response. The study found vaccine-associated CD4 TCRs spanning spike, dominant at 160-218 and 743-854.

Profiling relied on immunoSEQ multiplex PCR, and the TCRdb table lists in-frame clones only, not all of them. In the table there are 250,000 to 300,000 clones, 90% to 95% of which are singletons. V shed 4 bases and J 6 bases; nucleotides not matched to a gene: 6. Germline V lookup: CDR1 SGHRS, CDR2 YFSETQ. The length of the CDR3 is 14 residues. A word on this clone: Its matching antigen is unknown.

The chain links TRBV5-1 to TRBJ1-5; 8 bases fit TRBD1. The sequencing used peripheral blood, collected 28 days after the second AZD1222 dose. This receptor was obtained from an adult who received the AZD1222 COVID-19 vaccine. CDR3 bases: TGCGCCAGCAGCCGGACAGGGTCGGGTCAGCCCCAGCATTTT. Translating gives CASSRTGSGQPQHF.